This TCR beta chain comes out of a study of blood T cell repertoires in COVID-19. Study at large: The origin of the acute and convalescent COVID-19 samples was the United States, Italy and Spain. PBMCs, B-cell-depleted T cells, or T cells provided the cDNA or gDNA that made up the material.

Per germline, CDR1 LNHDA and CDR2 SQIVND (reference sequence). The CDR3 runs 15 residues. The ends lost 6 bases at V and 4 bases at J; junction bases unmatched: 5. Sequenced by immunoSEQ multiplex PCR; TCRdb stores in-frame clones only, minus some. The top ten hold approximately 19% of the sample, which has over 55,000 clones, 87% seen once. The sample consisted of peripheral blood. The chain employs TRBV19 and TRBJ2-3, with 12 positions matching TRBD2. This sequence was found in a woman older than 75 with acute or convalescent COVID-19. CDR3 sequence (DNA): TGTGCCAGTAGGACTAGCGGGAGTACTTCAGATACGCAGTATTTT. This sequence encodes CASRTSGSTSDTQYF.